This T cell receptor (beta chain) originates from a study of regulatory T cells in long-lasting Graves disease. Described time point: persistent/refractory GD, antithyroid drugs over 5 years with positive TRAb. Extracted RNA from PBMCs served as the source of the TCR library. With EDTA tubes as the receptacles, roughly 9.7 milliliters of peripheral blood were drawn. The TCR beta library used iRepertoire HTBI primers with Arm-PCR amplification of CDR3. TCRdb called the multiplex PCR reads again in MiXCR, with one record for every CDR3 protein. This table has about 470,000 distinct CDR3 sequences, roughly 20% appearing once. The table lists this clonotype with many counts. Its antigen is not known. This CDR3 has 14 residues. CDR1 and CDR2 from the germline V gene are SGHAT and FQNNGV. After removal of 5 bases from V and 5 bases from J, the junction contained 8 bases not matched to a gene. Study-level points and caveats: Favored usage of TRBV28, TRBJ1-2 and TRBJ2-5 was recorded in persistent disease. Newly diagnosed patients shared about a thousand public clonotypes; persistent patients shared around 2,500. For persistent Graves' patients, TCR diversity was lower than for newly diagnosed ones.

The sequence was collected from a female donor with Graves disease. Sequenced here: peripheral blood mononuclear cells (PBMCs), sampled when the disease was refractory, from a patient treated with antithyroid drugs. V gene TRBV11-2 combines with J gene TRBJ2-7; 8 bases agree with TRBD2. The CDR3: CASSPGLAKDEQYF. For the CDR3, the DNA is TGTGCCAGCAGCCCTGGACTAGCCAAGGACGAGCAGTACTTC.